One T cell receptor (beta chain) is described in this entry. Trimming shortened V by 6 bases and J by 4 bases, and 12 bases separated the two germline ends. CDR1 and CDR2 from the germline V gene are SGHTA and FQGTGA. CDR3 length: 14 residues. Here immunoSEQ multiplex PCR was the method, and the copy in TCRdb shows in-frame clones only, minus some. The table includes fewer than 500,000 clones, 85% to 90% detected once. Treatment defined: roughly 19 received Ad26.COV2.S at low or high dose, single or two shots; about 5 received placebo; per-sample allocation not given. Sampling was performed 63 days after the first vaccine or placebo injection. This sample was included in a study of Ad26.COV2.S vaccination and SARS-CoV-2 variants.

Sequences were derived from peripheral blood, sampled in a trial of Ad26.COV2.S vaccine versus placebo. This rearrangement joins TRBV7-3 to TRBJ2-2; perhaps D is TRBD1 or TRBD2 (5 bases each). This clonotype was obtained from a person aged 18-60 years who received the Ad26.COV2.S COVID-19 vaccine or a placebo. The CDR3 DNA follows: TGTGCCAGCAGTCCGGGGCGGTCCACCGGGGAGCTGTTTTTT. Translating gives CASSPGRSTGELFF.